The 2 T cell receptor beta chains listed next were all sequenced from one sample in a study of neoadjuvant nivolumab and ipilimumab in lung cancer. Libraries were prepared by immunoSEQ multiplex PCR; TCRdb keeps only in-frame clonotypes and omits some of them. The sample contains 20,000 or so clones, 65% to 80% of which appear only once. The source material was tumor tissue, sampled after neoadjuvant nivolumab, alone or with ipilimumab, at or shortly before surgery. Every receptor here comes from an adult with non-small cell lung cancer.

Notes on this clone: An end of the junction differs from the germline gene, which may be a read error. This rearrangement joins TRBV5-5 to TRBJ1-2; 10 nucleotides align to TRBD1. The germline V gene has CDR1 SGHKS and CDR2 YYEKEE (reference sequence). The CDR3 is made up of 15 amino acids. CDR3: CASSQEEGQGYGYTF. CDR3 in DNA: TGCGCCAGCAGCCAAGAAGAGGGACAGGGGTATGGCTACACCTTC. Looking up the rest from reference TRBV5-5 and TRBJ1-2 gives the full variable domain: DAGVTQSPTHLIKTRGQQVTLRCSPISGHKSVSWYQQVLGQGPQFIFQYYEKEERGRGNFPDRFSARQFPNYSSELNVNALLLGDSALYLCASSQEEGQGYGYTFGSGTRLTVV.

The chain carries TRBV5-4 and TRBJ2-7; TRBD2 is a possible D gene (5 bases). This CDR3 is built from 14 residues. The V and J ends lost 5 bases and 7 bases respectively, with 19 bases between them. Per the germline V gene, CDR1 is SGHNT and CDR2 is YYREEE (reference sequence). In DNA form, the CDR3 reads TGTGCCAGCAGGCCTGACGGCACCCCGGGAGAGCAGTACTTC. This sequence encodes CASRPDGTPGEQYF.